This TCR beta chain is from a study of shared clonotypes between healthy human individuals. Here immunoSEQ multiplex PCR was the method, and the copy in TCRdb shows in-frame clones only, minus some. The sample gives 2,500,000 or so clones, approximately 90% of which show up once; 0.37% is in the top ten. V dropped 6 bases and J dropped 5 bases, with 16 bases sitting between them. The CDR3 is 14 amino acids. The germline CDR1 and CDR2 sequences are SNHLY and FYNNEI. The sequencing sample was made of naive CD4+ T cells from PBMCs. Subset defined: CD45RA+ positively selected. The source is a man between 18 and 29 years old in good health. Some clones in this sample may be carry-over from other donors' samples. The V and J genes are TRBV2 and TRBJ2-5, with unresolved D. The CDR3 coding sequence is TGTGCCAGCAGGAGTAGACTCCTCGGGGAGACCCAGTACTTC. Translation gives CASRSRLLGETQYF.